This T cell receptor (beta chain) was observed in a study of blood T cell repertoires in COVID-19. Study in general: The origin of the acute and convalescent COVID-19 samples was the United States, Italy and Spain. The analysed material was cDNA or gDNA that came from T cells, B-cell-depleted T cells, or PBMCs.

In the authors' methods: Amplification from reference gene primers served as the basis for estimated nucleated cell counts. Assay used: immunoSEQ multiplex PCR; TCRdb lists only in-frame clones, some missing. For V, J and clone size, that table is used; D and trimming come from the DNA. The profile covers some 78,000 clones, with around nine tenths appearing a single time and roughly an eighth taken by the ten largest. On this clone itself: Mismatch with germline at one junction end may stem from a read error.

This CDR3 has 13 amino acids. Germline V gives CDR1 MNHNY, CDR2 SVGAGI (reference sequence). The sequencing input was peripheral blood. The chain employs TRBV6-6 and TRBJ1-1, with 8 bases lining up with TRBD1. The clonotype originates from a man between 65 and 85 years old with active or convalescent COVID-19. The chain's CDR3 is CATGTVTGALGSF. CDR3 DNA: TGTGCCACCGGGACCGTGACAGGGGCTCTGGGGAGCTTC.